This T cell receptor (beta chain) is from a study of cytomegalovirus exposure and HLA in healthy donors. Study summary: About 84% of roughly 400 genotyped donors fell in the Caucasian-associated ancestry cluster.

Study results and caveats: TCR beta sequences reportedly predicted most subjects' HLA-A and HLA-B alleles accurately. Reports showed the classifier diagnosing cytomegalovirus status with high specificity and sensitivity.

Both 60 Vbeta primers and 13 Jbeta primers went into the PCR. The repertoire was sequenced with immunoSEQ multiplex PCR; TCRdb's copy has only in-frame clones and lacks some. In the table there are 80,000 to 100,000 clones, 80% to 90% of which are singletons. Of note for this clone: The antigen remains undetermined.

Germline-derived CDR1 and CDR2 are SGHRS and YFSETQ. V lost 4 bases to trimming and J lost 5 bases, with 9 bases between them. The CDR3 is 12 residues long. Although they were nominally healthy when sampled, donors likely had unrecorded immune exposures. This chain links TRBV5-1 with TRBJ2-5, with D possibly being TRBD2 (6 bases). Sequencing used PBMCs. The TCR comes from a man in his forties in good health and CMV-seronegative. The CDR3 here is CASSPAGETQYF. In nucleotides, the CDR3 is TGCGCCAGCAGCCCAGCGGGTGAGACCCAGTACTTC. Looking up the rest from reference TRBV5-1 and TRBJ2-5 gives the full variable domain: KAGVTQTPRYLIKTRGQQVTLSCSPISGHRSVSWYQQTPGQGLQFLFEYFSETQRNKGNFPGRFSGRQFSNSRSEMNVSTLELGDSALYLCASSPAGETQYFGPGTRLLVL.